This record looks at one T cell receptor (beta chain) sequence and its context. Its antigen is as yet unknown. The sample comes from a study of graft-versus-host responses after intestinal transplantation. Background on the study: Recipients got multivisceral, liver-intestinal, or isolated intestinal transplants.

Germline assignment: CDR1 LNHNV and CDR2 YYDKDF (reference sequence). Losses at the gene ends were 1 base for V and 1 base for J; bases not matched to a gene: 5. This CDR3 contains 17 residues. TCRdb's table, derived via immunoSEQ multiplex PCR, lists solely in-frame clones and lacks some. The data contain about 90,000 clones, 80% to 95% of them singletons. Points from the study as a whole: Detection of GvH clones occurred in recipient marrow, and some had their first appearance in ileum or blood. Some patients had graft-donor T cell macrochimerism, and their allografts showed high graft-versus-host to host-versus-graft clonal ratios.

The source was unstimulated CD4+ T cells sorted from spleen or lymph node cells, collected before intestinal transplant. The V and J genes are TRBV15 and TRBJ2-5; 11 bases agree with TRBD2. This receptor was identified in a human donor who received an intestinal transplant. The CDR3 reads CATSRVLAGGIQETQYF. The DNA of the CDR3 is TGTGCCACCAGCAGAGTCCTAGCGGGAGGAATCCAAGAGACCCAGTACTTC.